The rows below give T cell receptor beta chains drawn from one sample of a study of lymphopenia after photon versus proton radiotherapy. Clones were sequenced by immunoSEQ multiplex PCR, and TCRdb holds only the in-frame ones, with some missing. The sample consists of approximately 65,000 clones, approximately 90% of them appearing once. Here the sequenced sample was peripheral blood, taken from a patient treated with photon-based radiotherapy. These receptor sequences come from a woman aged 70-85 years with pancreatic cancer. The CDR3 runs from the conserved cysteine through the conserved F or W. A D gene is named only where the DNA matches it firmly. The size of a clone is reported for some rows only, either as once, few or many, or as a class for expanded clones.

>NA|NA|TRBJ1-1|TRBV29-1|13
TGCAGCGTCGCGGGTCACATGAACACTGAAGCTTTCTTT
CSVAGHMNTEAFF
>NA|NA|TRBJ2-3|TRBV6-5|15
TGTGCCAGCAGTTACTCTGCGGAGGGGGCAGATACGCAGTATTTT
CASSYSAEGADTQYF
>NA|once|TRBJ1-1|TRBV19|14
TGTGCCAGTAGTATGTCACCTTCGAACACTGAAGCTTTCTTT
CASSMSPSNTEAFF
>NA|NA|TRBJ1-5|TRBV27|14
TGTGCCAGCAGTTTACTAACAGGCAATCAGCCCCAGCATTTT
CASSLLTGNQPQHF
>NA|NA|TRBJ2-2|TRBV2|13
TGTGCCAGCCAAGGGGCCTTCACCGGGGAGCTGTTTTTT
CASQGAFTGELFF
>NA|NA|TRBJ1-5|TRBV2|15
TGTGCCAGCAGTGAAGCAGGGGGGAGCAATCAGCCCCAGCATTTT
CASSEAGGSNQPQHF
>TRBD1|once|TRBJ1-4|TRBV10-3|13
TGTGCCACCGGACAGGGGGCTGGTGAAAAACTGTTTTTT
CATGQGAGEKLFF
>TRBD1|NA|TRBJ2-5|TRBV19|15
TGTGCCAGTAGTATGGGACAGGGGGCGCAGGAGACCCAGTACTTC
CASSMGQGAQETQYF
>TRBD2|NA|TRBJ2-2|TRBV2|16
TGTGCCAGCAGATCCGGGACTAGCAGGAACGCCGGGGAGCTGTTTTTT
CASRSGTSRNAGELFF
>NA|NA|TRBJ2-7|TRBV29-1|14
TGCAGCGTTGAACTTGTGGGAGTCTCCTACGAGCAGTACTTC
CSVELVGVSYEQYF
>NA|NA|TRBJ1-1|TRBV5-1|14
TGCGCCAGCAGCTTGGAGGACACGAACACTGAAGCTTTCTTT
CASSLEDTNTEAFF
>NA|NA|TRBJ2-3|TRBV7-2|16
TGTGCCAGCAGCTTAGTCGGGAGCTCCGGAGGTGGTACGCAGTATTTT
CASSLVGSSGGGTQYF
>NA|once|TRBJ1-5|TRBV28|16
TGTGCCAGCAGCCTTCCACCAGGGTTGAGCAATCAGCCCCAGCATTTT
CASSLPPGLSNQPQHF
>NA|once|TRBJ1-2|TRBV19|13
TGTGCCAGTACCCAGAACCGGGGTGGAGGCTACACCTTC
CASTQNRGGGYTF
>NA|NA|TRBJ2-3|TRBV5-6|11
TGTGCCAGCAGCTACACAGATACGCAGTATTTT
CASSYTDTQYF
>NA|NA|TRBJ2-7|TRBV7-2|14
TGTGCCAGCAGCTCCCGGACGCAATCCTACGAGCAGTACTTC
CASSSRTQSYEQYF
>TRBD2|NA|TRBJ2-6|TRBV7-2|19
TGTGCCAGCAGCCGCCCCGGGAGGAGGGGACCCTCTGGGGCCAACGTCCTGACTTTC
CASSRPGRRGPSGANVLTF
>NA|NA|TRBJ2-2|TRBV7-6|15
TGTGCCAGCAGCTCATCCTTGGAAAACACCGGGGAGCTGTTTTTT
CASSSSLENTGELFF
>NA|NA|TRBJ1-1|TRBV30|16
TGTGCCTGGAGTGTACGAGGGGGGCCCTTGAACACTGAAGCTTTCTTT
CAWSVRGGPLNTEAFF
>NA|NA|TRBJ1-4|TRBV4-1|16
TGCGCCAGCAGCCTCGGCGGGGGGCGTCTGAATGAAAAACTGTTTTTT
CASSLGGGRLNEKLFF
>NA|NA|TRBJ1-6|TRBV6-5|15
TGTGCCAGCAGTCCCCCTCAGGGCTTAAATTCACCCCTCCACTTT
CASSPPQGLNSPLHF
>NA|once|TRBJ1-4|TRBV5-4|13
TGTGCCAGCAGCGTGGGACCGAATGAAAAACTGTTTTTT
CASSVGPNEKLFF
>TRBD2|NA|TRBJ2-3|TRBV7-2|16
TGTGCCAGCAGCTTAGGCGGGAGGGGACCCACAGATACGCAGTATTTT
CASSLGGRGPTDTQYF
>NA|NA|TRBJ1-5|TRBV12-5|13
TGTGCTAGTGCCCAGGGACAAATACAGCCCCAGCATTTT
CASAQGQIQPQHF
>NA|once|TRBJ1-2|TRBV15|14
TGTGCCACCAGCAGAGACGGAGGACACGTTGGCTACACCTTC
CATSRDGGHVGYTF
>TRBD1|NA|TRBJ2-2|TRBV11-2|17
TGTGCCAGCAGCCACGCTACCGGGACAGGGTTCACCGGGGAGCTGTTTTTT
CASSHATGTGFTGELFF
>NA|NA|TRBJ1-1|TRBV7-9|13
TGTGCCAGCAGCTTAGGGGTCCAGGGTGAAGCTTTCTTT
CASSLGVQGEAFF
>NA|once|TRBJ2-2|TRBV19|14
TGTGCCAGTAGTACCCTGGGGAACACCGGGGAGCTGTTTTTT
CASSTLGNTGELFF
>TRBD1|once|TRBJ2-3|TRBV19|16
TGTGCCAGTAGCAGACGGACAGGAACCCTAACAGATACGCAGTATTTT
CASSRRTGTLTDTQYF
>NA|NA|TRBJ2-7|TRBV7-2|12
TGTGCCAGCAGCCCCAGCTCCTACGAGCAGTACTTC
CASSPSSYEQYF
>TRBD2|NA|TRBJ2-3|TRBV4-3|15
TGCGCCAGCAGCCAAACAGGGACTAGCGGGACTACGCAGTATTTT
CASSQTGTSGTTQYF
>NA|NA|TRBJ2-1|TRBV11-1|16
TGTGCCAGCAGCAGAGGACGAGCACCCTCCTACAATGAGCAGTTCTTC
CASSRGRAPSYNEQFF
>NA|NA|TRBJ1-5|TRBV4-2|14
TGTGCCAGCAGCCAAGATCGGGGGGATCAGCCCCAGCATTTT
CASSQDRGDQPQHF
>NA|NA|TRBJ2-7|TRBV4-3|14
TGCGCCAGCAGCCAAGACCTCATTAATTACGAGCAGTACTTC
CASSQDLINYEQYF
>NA|NA|TRBJ1-2|TRBV18|15
TGTGCCAGCTCACCCGGCCCTGGGGGGCCCTATGGCTACACCTTC
CASSPGPGGPYGYTF
>TRBD2|NA|TRBJ2-1|TRBV15|16
TGTGCCACCAGCAGACTAGCGGGAGGACCGGACAATGAGCAGTTCTTC
CATSRLAGGPDNEQFF
>NA|NA|TRBJ1-5|TRBV5-1|15
TGCGCCAGCAGCGAGGGGTGGGGGGCCAATCAGCCCCAGCATTTT
CASSEGWGANQPQHF
>NA|NA|TRBJ2-2|TRBV19|12
TGTGCCAGTAGTGGACTTGCCGGGGAGCTGTTTTTT
CASSGLAGELFF
>NA|NA|TRBJ1-5|TRBV6-5|15
TGTGCCAGCAGTTCCCTACAGCGGGGAGGTCAGCCCCAGCATTTT
CASSSLQRGGQPQHF
>NA|NA|TRBJ1-5|TRBV2|15
TGTGCCAGCAGTTGGACAGTTTATGGCAATCAGCCCCAGCATTTT
CASSWTVYGNQPQHF
>NA|NA|TRBJ1-6|TRBV28|13
TGTGCCAGCACACGGAAATATAATTCACCCCTCCACTTT
CASTRKYNSPLHF
>TRBD1|NA|TRBJ2-3|TRBV2|16
TGTGCCAGCAGTGCGAGCCGGTCCCAGGGGGCGGGCACGCAGTATTTT
CASSASRSQGAGTQYF
>NA|NA|TRBJ2-7|TRBV4-1|14
TGCGCCAGCAGCCAAGAACAGGGTCCCCACGAGCAGTACTTC
CASSQEQGPHEQYF
>NA|once|TRBJ1-2|TRBV7-2|15
TGTGCCAGCAGCTTAGAGCACAGGGAAATCTATGGCTACACCTTC
CASSLEHREIYGYTF
>NA|NA|TRBJ1-2|TRBV6-1|13
TGTGCCAGCAGTCAGTCAGGGGCGGTTGGCTACACCTTC
CASSQSGAVGYTF
>NA|NA|TRBJ1-2|TRBV27|14
TGTGCCAGCAGTCCTCGACAGGTCGGGTCGGGCTACACCTTC
CASSPRQVGSGYTF